Below are 32 T cell receptor beta chains sequenced from a single sample in a study of PD-L1 blockade in urothelial cancer. The sample's time point: pretreatment peripheral blood. Assay: immunoSEQ multiplex PCR; the TCRdb copy retains only in-frame clones and omits some. The profile shows tens of thousands of clones, 80% to 85% of them singletons. Sequenced here: PBMCs, sampled around atezolizumab (anti-PD-L1) treatment. All receptors derive from a man aged 55-75 years with urothelial cancer.

The V gene is TRBV4-1, the J gene TRBJ2-1; 10 nucleotides match TRBD2. Germline CDR1 is MGHRA and CDR2 is YSYEKL. V dropped 0 bases and J dropped 5; count of bases not matched to a gene: 4. The length of the CDR3 is 16 residues. The CDR3 is CASSQDPSGGNNEQFF. CDR3 DNA sequence: TGCGCCAGCAGCCAAGACCCTAGCGGGGGAAACAATGAGCAGTTCTTC.

This chain connects TRBV29-1 to TRBJ2-7, with 11 bases lining up with TRBD2. The CDR3 sequence is 15 residues long. Germline V gene data show CDR1 as SQVTM and CDR2 as ANQGSEA. The CDR3 DNA reads as TGCGCAGTGTCGGGGGCTAGCGGGGGGCTATACGAGCAGTACTTC. Residues: CAVSGASGGLYEQYF.

This sequence joins TRBV7-2 and TRBJ2-7; D might be TRBD2 (7 bases). Trimming left V 1 base short and J 7 bases short, with 17 bases between. The CDR3 loop spans 15 amino acids. The V gene's germline CDR1 is SGHTA and CDR2 FQGNSA. Here the CDR3 DNA reads TGTGCCAGCAGCTTAGATTTCGGGGGGCTTCGGGAGCAGTACTTC. This sequence encodes CASSLDFGGLREQYF.

The chain joins TRBV10-3 to TRBJ2-3; 7 nucleotides line up with TRBD1. Trimming took 3 bases from V and 0 from J; bases not matched to a gene: 6. This CDR3 contains 16 residues. Germline CDR1 reads ENHRY; CDR2 reads SYGVKD. CDR3 residues: CAISDGTVLSTDTQYF. The CDR3 DNA is TGTGCCATCAGTGACGGGACAGTCCTAAGCACAGATACGCAGTATTTT.

V gene TRBV27 combines with J gene TRBJ1-3, with 7 bases fitting TRBD1. This CDR3 has 15 residues. In germline, CDR1 is MNHEY, CDR2 SMNVEV (reference sequence). J lost 4 bases, V lost 1 base, and 4 bases had no gene match. Here the CDR3 DNA reads TGTGCCAGCAGTTTATTTGCGGGACAGGGAAACACCATATATTTT. Translating gives CASSLFAGQGNTIYF.

The chain joins TRBV29-1 to TRBJ2-3; TRBD2 agrees at 7 bases. The germline gives CDR1 SQVTM, CDR2 ANQGSEA. V gave up 5 bases and J gave up 5 bases; unmatched junction bases: 19. CDR3 length: 17 residues. The CDR3 nucleotides are TGCAGCGTTCCCGCGTTGCGGGGGAGCGGGTTGGGAGATACGCAGTATTTT. Its translation is CSVPALRGSGLGDTQYF.

The rearrangement uses TRBV30 and TRBJ2-4; 9 bases match TRBD1. CDR1 and CDR2 (germline): GTSNPN, SVGIG (reference sequence). The CDR3 totals 17 residues. After removal of 2 bases from V and 0 bases from J, the junction contained 8 bases not matched to a gene. CDR3 nucleotide sequence: TGTGCCTGGAGTACAATTACAGGGGGCCTAGCCAAAAACATTCAGTACTTC. It is translated as CAWSTITGGLAKNIQYF.

This chain connects TRBV9 to TRBJ2-4, with 7 bases matching TRBD2. The CDR3 contains 18 residues. The V gene's germline CDR1 is SGDLS and CDR2 YYNGEE. J was trimmed by 4 bases and V by 0 bases; bases with no gene match: 13. The CDR3 nucleotides read TGTGCCAGCAGCGTAGAGGGGACGGGTTCTAGCGGAAAAAACATTCAGTACTTC. It is translated as CASSVEGTGSSGKNIQYF.

The chain combines TRBV7-6 with TRBJ2-3, with TRBD2 identical over 11 bases. J lost 5 bases, V lost 2 bases, and 6 bases had no gene match. This CDR3 contains 16 residues. Germline CDR1 reads SGHVS; CDR2 reads FNYEAQ. The DNA for the CDR3 is TGTGCCAGCAGCTTAACTAGCGGGGGACCCGAAGATACGCAGTATTTT. The encoded protein is CASSLTSGGPEDTQYF.

In DNA, the CDR3 is TGTGCCAGCAGTTTAGAGCGGGCGAGCTCCTACGAGCAGTACTTC. Protein product: CASSLERASSYEQYF. This chain connects TRBV28 to TRBJ2-7, with D possibly being TRBD2 (6 bases). The CDR3 runs to 15 residues. V lost 2 bases to trimming and J lost 0 bases, with 11 bases between them. Germline V gene lookup returns CDR1 MDHEN and CDR2 SYDVKM.

V is TRBV5-6 and J is TRBJ2-7; TRBD1 agrees at 7 bases. Trimming at V came to 3 bases and at J to 7 bases, leaving 7 bases not matched to a gene. CDR3 size: 13 residues. CDR1 is SGHDT, CDR2 YYEEEE, per germline. CDR3 amino acids: CASSYYDRAEQYF. The DNA for the CDR3 is TGTGCCAGCAGCTACTATGACAGGGCTGAGCAGTACTTC.

In this sample, this clone turned up a few times. The rearrangement uses TRBV7-8 and TRBJ2-7, with TRBD1 as a possible D gene (6 bases). Germline CDR1 SGHVS, CDR2 FQNEAQ. This CDR3 contains 13 residues. V dropped 1 base and J dropped 3 bases, with 7 bases sitting between them. CDR3 residues: CASSLEQGYEQYF. In DNA, the CDR3 is TGTGCCAGCAGCTTAGAACAGGGCTACGAGCAGTACTTC.

The CDR3 loop is CASSQVITGELFF. Written as DNA, the CDR3 is TGCGCCAGCAGCCAAGTTATCACCGGGGAGCTGTTTTTT. V and J are TRBV4-1 and TRBJ2-2; D is unclear. V lost 1 base, J lost 4 bases, and 4 bases lay in between. Germline assignment: CDR1 MGHRA and CDR2 YSYEKL. This CDR3 is 13 amino acids long.

This clone was counted a single time. The gene calls are TRBV28 and TRBJ2-7; 10 positions agree with TRBD1. Germline V gene sequence: CDR1 MDHEN, CDR2 SYDVKM. J lost 6 bases, V lost 4 bases, and 9 bases had no gene match. The CDR3 spans 15 residues. The CDR3 loop is CASSSWTGGSGEQYF. The CDR3, as DNA: TGTGCCAGCAGTTCTTGGACAGGGGGGTCAGGCGAGCAGTACTTC.

The chain joins TRBV5-4 to TRBJ1-1; the D is unclear. The CDR3 contains 14 residues. Per germline, CDR1 SGHNT and CDR2 YYREEE (reference sequence). V gave up 4 bases and J gave up 1 base, with 11 bases separating them. CDR3: CASSSASRNTEAFF. As DNA, the CDR3 is TGTGCCAGCAGCAGCGCTAGCCGGAACACTGAAGCTTTCTTT.

The CDR3 loop is CASSLTGALRTGELFF. In DNA form, the CDR3 reads TGTGCCAGCAGCCTTACAGGAGCGCTTAGGACCGGGGAGCTGTTTTTT. The J gene is TRBJ2-2, the V gene TRBV7-9, with D perhaps TRBD1 (5 bases). The CDR3 totals 16 residues. Trimming took off 5 bases at V and 5 bases at J, with 18 bases between the two ends. The germline gives CDR1 SEHNR, CDR2 FQNEAQ (reference sequence).

The chain combines TRBV4-1 with TRBJ2-1; a possible D gene is TRBD2 (6 bases). Germline values: CDR1 MGHRA, CDR2 YSYEKL. The CDR3 totals 15 residues. V was clipped by 4 bases and J by 4 bases, with 14 bases between them. The CDR3 region is CASSPFAGKYNEQFF. The DNA of the CDR3 is TGCGCCAGCAGCCCGTTTGCGGGAAAGTACAATGAGCAGTTCTTC.

V usage is TRBV7-6 and J usage is TRBJ2-5; 14 positions match TRBD2. This CDR3 region has 16 residues. Germline CDR1 and CDR2: SGHVS and FNYEAQ. The J segment lost 7 bases and the V segment lost 6 bases, leaving 10 bases of the junction unmatched. Here the CDR3 reads CASSYPTSGGASTQYF. CDR3 nucleotide sequence: TGTGCCAGCAGTTATCCGACTAGCGGGGGGGCCTCGACCCAGTACTTC.

This chain connects TRBV7-2 to TRBJ2-1; TRBD2 might be the D (5 bases). Germline V lookup: CDR1 SGHTA, CDR2 FQGNSA. The V end lost 4 bases, the J end lost 9 bases, and 19 bases lay between the germline ends. This CDR3 comprises 15 residues. CDR3: CASSSQDRVLAEQFF. The CDR3 DNA reads as TGTGCCAGCAGCTCCCAGGACCGGGTTCTAGCTGAGCAGTTCTTC.

The chain combines TRBV7-6 with TRBJ2-7, with a weak D call TRBD2 (6 bases). V lost 0 bases, J lost 4 bases, and 13 bases lay in between. This CDR3 spans 15 amino acids. CDR1 is SGHVS, CDR2 FNYEAQ, per germline. The CDR3 nucleotides are TGTGCCAGCAGCTTAGCGACCGGGACTGGATACGAGCAGTACTTC. The encoded protein is CASSLATGTGYEQYF.

The chain joins TRBV25-1 to TRBJ2-7; the D gene is possibly TRBD1 (5 bases). The CDR3 totals 14 residues. The V end lost 3 bases, the J end lost 3 bases, and 12 bases lay between the germline ends. CDR1 MGHDK and CDR2 SYGVNS come from the germline V gene. The chain's CDR3 is CASSDSRAYYEQYF. The CDR3 coding sequence is TGTGCCAGCAGTGATTCCAGGGCATACTACGAGCAGTACTTC.

This chain joins TRBV5-1 and TRBJ2-5; tentative D call: TRBD1 (6 bases). This CDR3 is built from 15 residues. V lost 5 bases, J lost 5 bases, and 19 bases lay in between. In germline, CDR1 is SGHRS, CDR2 YFSETQ. The CDR3 bases are TGCGCCAGCAGGGCCATAGGACAGAGGAGGGAGACCCAGTACTTC. Its protein product is CASRAIGQRRETQYF.

This clone has a single count. The chain is built from TRBV23-1 and TRBJ2-5; weak D call: TRBD1 (5 bases). TRBV23-1 counts as an open reading frame of uncertain function. The CDR3 has 15 amino acids. V was trimmed by 5 bases and J by 3 bases, leaving 16 bases between them. DNA of the CDR3: TGCGCCAGCAGTGGCAGGGTGAGGAAAAAAGAGACCCAGTACTTC. Translation gives CASSGRVRKKETQYF.

The chain couples TRBV4-1 to TRBJ2-1, with TRBD2 as a possible D gene (5 bases). Trimming removed 6 bases from V and 7 bases from J, with 16 bases in between. The CDR3 sequence is 14 residues long. The germline gives CDR1 MGHRA, CDR2 YSYEKL. The CDR3 spells CASSQRTPGNEQFF. Here the CDR3 DNA reads TGCGCCAGCAGTCAAAGGACTCCGGGGAATGAGCAGTTCTTC.

The chain combines TRBV30 with TRBJ1-5; possible D gene TRBD1, 5 bases. V was clipped by 7 bases and J by 4 bases, with 14 bases between them. This CDR3 region has 13 residues. Germline CDR1 is GTSNPN and CDR2 is SVGIG (reference sequence). CDR3 coding DNA: TGTGCCTCGGCGGGGGGGAGGAATCAGCCCCAGCATTTT. It codes for CASAGGRNQPQHF.

The chain is built from TRBV28 and TRBJ1-1, with D possibly TRBD1 on 6 matching bases. The CDR3 contains 13 residues. CDR1 and CDR2 (germline): MDHEN, SYDVKM. The V and J ends lost 3 bases and 5 bases respectively, with 10 bases between them. The chain's CDR3 is CASSFTGQTEAFF. CDR3 DNA: TGTGCCAGCAGTTTCACAGGGCAGACTGAAGCTTTCTTT.

The CDR3, as DNA: TGTGCCAGCAGCCCCCGGACAGGGGGCTACGAGCAGTACTTC. Amino acids: CASSPRTGGYEQYF. This chain links TRBV7-2 with TRBJ2-7; TRBD1 agrees at 10 bases. Trimming took 5 bases from V and 3 from J; bases not matched to a gene: 4. CDR3 length: 14 residues. Looked up from germline, CDR1 is SGHTA and CDR2 is FQGNSA.

This clone was seen only a few times. The V gene is TRBV12-5, the J gene TRBJ2-1; 9 bases match TRBD1. Germline values: CDR1 LGHNT, CDR2 FRNRAP. CDR3 length equals 15 residues. Trimming took 4 bases from V and 9 from J; bases not matched to a gene: 10. The CDR3 is CASGSTGQGYGEQFF. The CDR3 nucleotides are TGTGCTAGTGGTTCGACGGGACAGGGTTATGGTGAGCAGTTCTTC. The full variable domain, completed using reference TRBV12-5 and TRBJ2-1, is DARVTQTPRHKVTEMGQEVTMRCQPILGHNTVFWYRQTMMQGLELLAYFRNRAPLDDSGMPKDRFSAEMPDATLATLKIQPSEPRDSAVYFCASGSTGQGYGEQFFGPGTRLTVL.

J is TRBJ1-2 and V is TRBV6-5; D uncertain. Germline V gives CDR1 MNHEY, CDR2 SVGAGI. The germline V and J ends were trimmed by 4 bases and 8 bases, with 14 bases remaining between them. There are 13 residues in the CDR3. CDR3 amino acids: CASSLSPERGYTF. The CDR3 coding sequence is TGTGCCAGCAGTTTGTCGCCGGAGCGCGGCTACACCTTC.

There are a few counts of this clone. J is TRBJ1-1 and V is TRBV18; tentatively, D is TRBD1 (5 bases). Between the trimmed V and J ends, which lost 3 bases and 1 base, there was a span of 6 bases. CDR3 size: 13 residues. Germline CDR1 is KGHSH and CDR2 is LQKENI. This CDR3 is CASSPTENTEAFF. As DNA, the CDR3 is TGTGCCAGCTCACCGACAGAGAACACTGAAGCTTTCTTT.

The rearrangement uses TRBV7-3 and TRBJ1-2, with TRBD1 as a possible D gene (5 bases). This CDR3 contains 13 residues. Trimming took off 5 bases at V and 4 bases at J, with 11 bases between the two ends. Per germline, CDR1 SGHTA and CDR2 FQGTGA. CDR3 nucleotides: TGTGCCAGCAGCGCACAGGACCGCTATGGCTACACCTTC. Translating gives CASSAQDRYGYTF. The variable domain in full, completed from reference TRBV7-3 and TRBJ1-2, reads GAGVSQTPSNKVTEKGKYVELRCDPISGHTALYWYRQSLGQGPEFLIYFQGTGAADDSGLPNDRFFAVRPEGSVSTLKIQRTERGDSAVYLCASSAQDRYGYTFGSGTRLTVV.

The rearrangement links TRBV27 to TRBJ2-7; perhaps TRBD1 as D (5 bases). V was cut by 0 bases and J by 0 bases, with 9 bases left in between. CDR3 length: 15 residues. Germline V CDR1 and CDR2: MNHEY, SMNVEV (reference sequence). In DNA, the CDR3 is TGTGCCAGCAGTTTATCCAGGGTAGACTCCTACGAGCAGTACTTC. It encodes CASSLSRVDSYEQYF.